The present T cell receptor (beta chain) was sequenced within a study of shared clonotypes between healthy human individuals. At the level of the study: Ranging from 18 to 49 in age, donors were a couple of women and three men.

Sorted subsets were amplified in replicate PCRs using around 220 ng DNA, tens of thousands of T cell genomes. In the original analysis: ImmunoSEQ gave junction-only sequences without quality scores, so filtering differed. Sequencing used immunoSEQ multiplex PCR; TCRdb keeps in-frame clones, though not all of them. The V and J calls and clone size come from that table; D and trimming were worked out from the DNA. The table shows approximately 2,200,000 clones, with about 92% occurring only once. Naive CD8 isolation took CD45RO-negative cells positively selected for CCR7 and excluded terminally differentiated effector memory CD45RA+ cells. V lost 1 base to trimming and J lost 2 bases; unmatched junction nucleotides: 4. This CDR3 spans 17 amino acids. CDR1 and CDR2 from the germline V gene are MNHEY and SMNVEV (reference sequence).

Sequenced: naive CD8+ T cells from PBMCs. The chain uses TRBV27 and TRBJ2-1; 11 nucleotides match TRBD1. The clonotype was recovered from a man aged 18 to 30 in good health. Some clones in this sample may be carry-over from other donors' samples. The CDR3 DNA sequence: TGTGCCAGCAGTTTATTGGGGACAGGGGGACCCTACAATGAGCAGTTCTTC. It is translated as CASSLLGTGGPYNEQFF.